A single sample is the source of the 14 T cell receptor beta chains below, sequenced in a study of OX40 agonist ivuxolimab in advanced cancers. Sequencing was performed with immunoSEQ multiplex PCR; in TCRdb, only in-frame clones are kept and a portion is missing. The sample has roughly 67,000 clones; roughly 86% are singletons. The sequencing used CD4+ or CD8+ T cells sorted from blood, collected in a trial of the OX40 agonist ivuxolimab. These receptors were taken from an adult with an advanced solid tumor such as melanoma, head and neck, liver or kidney cancer.

The chain is built from TRBV7-2 and TRBJ1-3; unclear D gene. Germline assignment: CDR1 SGHTA and CDR2 FQGNSA. Trimming stripped 3 bases from V and 1 base from J, with 7 bases between. The CDR3 loop spans 14 amino acids. CDR3 loop: CASSFGGSGNTIYF. CDR3 DNA: TGTGCCAGCAGCTTTGGTGGTTCTGGAAACACCATATATTTT.

The gene calls are TRBV28 and TRBJ2-3; the D call may be TRBD1 or TRBD2 (5 bases each). The germline gives CDR1 MDHEN, CDR2 SYDVKM. Trimming stripped 7 bases from V and 2 bases from J, with 16 bases between. This CDR3 has 15 amino acids. This CDR3 is CASIRDLKDTDTQYF. Here the CDR3 DNA reads TGTGCCAGCATTCGGGACCTTAAGGACACAGATACGCAGTATTTT.

The chain joins TRBV5-4 to TRBJ1-3; the D is unclear. Trimming cost V 4 bases and J 0 bases, with 5 bases left between them. The germline V gene has CDR1 SGHNT and CDR2 YYREEE (reference sequence). The CDR3 totals 13 residues. CDR3 in amino acids: CASSRLSGNTIYF. As DNA, the CDR3 is TGTGCCAGCAGCCGGCTCTCTGGAAACACCATATATTTT.

J is TRBJ1-2 and V is TRBV7-9; D perhaps matches TRBD1 (5 bases). Trimming removed 3 bases from V and 7 bases from J, with 24 bases in between. The CDR3 is 17 amino acids. Germline-derived CDR1 and CDR2 are SEHNR and FQNEAQ (reference sequence). The CDR3 loop reads CASSLGQGLEAQVGYTF. Here the CDR3 DNA reads TGTGCCAGCAGCTTGGGGCAGGGACTAGAAGCTCAGGTTGGCTACACCTTC.

The chain uses TRBV5-1 and TRBJ2-1; TRBD2 aligns across 10 bases. The CDR3 extends over 14 amino acids. Germline assignment: CDR1 SGHRS and CDR2 YFSETQ. V shed 4 bases, J shed 7 bases, and the junction held 5 bases outside the gene matches. The CDR3 loop is CASSNSGRYNEQFF. The CDR3 region has the DNA TGCGCCAGCAGCAATAGCGGGAGGTATAATGAGCAGTTCTTC.

The genes are TRBV6-4 and TRBJ2-5; maybe TRBD2 (5 bases). CDR1 and CDR2 (germline): MRHNA, SNTAGT. CDR3 length equals 14 residues. V was trimmed by 6 bases and J by 5 bases, leaving 16 bases between them. The CDR3: CASSPSGSGETQYF. The DNA of the CDR3 is TGTGCCAGCAGCCCTTCGGGCTCGGGGGAGACCCAGTACTTC.

The chain combines TRBV7-8 with TRBJ1-6; D is uncertain. The CDR3 loop spans 14 amino acids. V lost 1 base and J lost 7, with 8 bases in between. Germline V gene sequence: CDR1 SGHVS, CDR2 FQNEAQ. The CDR3 protein is CASSLVGINSPLHF. The CDR3 region has the DNA TGTGCCAGCAGCTTAGTGGGAATCAATTCACCCCTCCACTTT. The entire variable domain, with the rest obtained from reference TRBV7-8 and TRBJ1-6, is as follows: GAGVSQSPRYKVAKRGQDVALRCDPISGHVSLFWYQQALGQGPEFLTYFQNEAQLDKSGLPSDRFFAERPEGSVSTLKIQRTQQEDSAVYLCASSLVGINSPLHFGNGTRLTVT.

The rearrangement joins TRBV15 to TRBJ2-5; the match to TRBD1 covers 8 bases. The CDR3 consists of 15 residues. The germline CDR1 and CDR2 sequences are LNHNV and YYDKDF (reference sequence). J was trimmed by 5 bases and V by 9 bases; bases with no gene match: 14. The CDR3, as DNA: TGTGCCACTAGCCCGGGACAGGCCTCGACGGAGACCCAGTACTTC. Its protein product is CATSPGQASTETQYF.

The chain joins TRBV2 to TRBJ2-7; D is tentatively TRBD1 or TRBD2 (5 bases each). The germline gives CDR1 SNHLY, CDR2 FYNNEI. The V end lost 5 bases, the J end lost 2 bases, and 10 bases lay between the germline ends. There are 13 residues in the CDR3. CDR3 DNA sequence: TGTGCCAGCAGTCAGGGACGAACCTACGAGCAGTACTTC. It encodes CASSQGRTYEQYF.

The count of this clone is one. The chain is built from TRBV6-5 and TRBJ2-1; the match to TRBD1 covers 10 bases. The CDR3 length is 16 residues. Trimming cost V 5 bases and J 5 bases; bases outside gene matches: 9. Germline V CDR1 and CDR2: MNHEY, SVGAGI. CDR3: CASSNWDGTGDNEQFF. The CDR3 region has the DNA TGTGCCAGCAGTAACTGGGACGGGACAGGGGACAATGAGCAGTTCTTC.

This chain uses TRBV18 with TRBJ2-7; D uncertain. The CDR3 sequence is 15 residues long. V lost 3 bases and J 5 bases, leaving 17 bases between the germline ends. Germline V CDR1 and CDR2: KGHSH, LQKENI. For the CDR3, the DNA is TGTGCCAGCTCACCGATTCAAACACCTGGCGACGAGCAGTACTTC. Translated, it gives CASSPIQTPGDEQYF.

This clone occurred a few times. The rearrangement uses TRBV6-4 and TRBJ1-2; unclear D gene. Germline CDR1 is MRHNA and CDR2 is SNTAGT. This CDR3 has 13 amino acids. V lost 3 bases and J lost 3, with 8 bases in between. The CDR3 DNA follows: TGTGCCAGCAGTGAACGTCGGGACTATGGCTACACCTTC. As protein: CASSERRDYGYTF.

The V gene is TRBV19, the J gene TRBJ1-1; tentatively, D is TRBD1 (6 bases). CDR1 and CDR2 from the germline V gene are LNHDA and SQIVND (reference sequence). The CDR3 is 16 amino acids. Trimming took 1 base from V and 1 from J, leaving 13 bases between them. In nucleotides, the CDR3 is TGTGCCAGTAGTATAGGAGGACTACAGGGGAACACTGAAGCTTTCTTT. This encodes CASSIGGLQGNTEAFF.

This clone appeared a single time. The rearrangement links TRBV14 to TRBJ2-3; D is undetermined. Trimming stripped 4 bases from V and 3 bases from J, with 17 bases between. The V gene's germline CDR1 is SGHDN and CDR2 FVKESK. The CDR3 sequence is 16 residues long. In DNA, the CDR3 is TGTGCCAGCAGCCGAATACGGAGTTTCGAAACAGATACGCAGTATTTT. Translation gives CASSRIRSFETDTQYF.